The 28 T cell receptor beta chains in this list originate from one sample, sequenced in a study of blood T cell repertoires in COVID-19. Clones were sequenced by immunoSEQ multiplex PCR, and TCRdb holds only the in-frame ones, with some missing. Among tens of thousands of clones listed, around 88% were seen once. The specimen was peripheral blood. The receptors shown here come from a woman older than 75 with active or convalescent COVID-19.

J is TRBJ1-5 and V is TRBV7-2, with D possibly matching TRBD1 (5 bases). The V gene lost 4 bases and the J gene lost 4 bases, with 11 bases spanning the gap. CDR3 length: 14 amino acids. Germline lookup yields CDR1 SGHTA and CDR2 FQGNSA. The DNA of the CDR3 is TGTGCCAGCAGCTCCCGACAGCCGAATCAGCCCCAGCATTTT. Its protein is CASSSRQPNQPQHF.

This clone has just a few counts. The V gene is TRBV19, the J gene TRBJ2-7; TRBD1 might be the D (6 bases). The ends were cut back, 6 bases at V and 1 base at J, with 10 bases in the middle. CDR1 and CDR2 from the germline V gene are LNHDA and SQIVND (reference sequence). The CDR3 is made up of 13 amino acids. DNA for the CDR3: TGTGCCAGTAGCTTAGGACAGTCCTACGAGCAGTACTTC. Translated, it gives CASSLGQSYEQYF.

The genes are TRBV12-3 or TRBV12-4 and TRBJ1-2; 8 bases map to TRBD1. The CDR3 totals 13 residues. Unmatched junction bases numbered 3, after V lost 6 bases and J lost 3 bases. CDR3: CASRTDRDYGYTF. In nucleotides, the CDR3 is TGTGCCAGCAGAACGGACAGGGACTATGGCTACACCTTC.

The chain carries TRBV7-9 and TRBJ1-2; 10 nucleotides align to TRBD1. The CDR3 consists of 17 residues. V dropped 1 base and J dropped 6; count of bases not matched to a gene: 11. Germline V lookup: CDR1 SEHNR, CDR2 FQNEAQ (reference sequence). This CDR3 is CASSLGQGATLANGYTF. As DNA, the CDR3 is TGTGCCAGCAGCTTAGGACAGGGGGCTACATTGGCGAATGGCTACACCTTC.

The count of this clone is one. The chain has TRBV9 and TRBJ2-7, with 8 bases fitting TRBD1. Germline values: CDR1 SGDLS, CDR2 YYNGEE. This CDR3 is 13 amino acids long. Losses at the gene ends were 3 bases for V and 2 bases for J; bases not matched to a gene: 1. The CDR3: CASSAGQAYEQYF. CDR3 DNA sequence: TGTGCCAGCAGCGCGGGACAGGCCTACGAGCAGTACTTC.

This clone was observed once. The V and J genes are TRBV12-3 or TRBV12-4 and TRBJ2-1; D is possibly TRBD1 (5 bases). The CDR3 runs to 11 residues. The germline V and J ends were trimmed by 7 bases and 6 bases, with 7 bases remaining between them. DNA for the CDR3: TGTGCCAGCACTAGGGGCAATGAGCAGTTCTTC. It specifies CASTRGNEQFF.

The chain couples TRBV19 to TRBJ1-4; 7 nucleotides agree with TRBD1. CDR1 and CDR2 from the germline V gene are LNHDA and SQIVND (reference sequence). The ends lost 6 bases at V and 3 bases at J; junction bases unmatched: 7. The CDR3 is 15 residues long. CDR3 DNA sequence: TGTGCCAGTAGCGGAGACAGGGTCGCTAATGAAAAACTGTTTTTT. Protein product: CASSGDRVANEKLFF.

This chain links TRBV6-4 with TRBJ1-5; D unclear. Deletions cut 2 bases from V and 0 bases from J, with 5 bases between. Germline loops: CDR1 MRHNA, CDR2 SNTAGT. The CDR3 extends over 14 amino acids. The DNA for the CDR3 is TGTGCCAGCAGTGACGTGTATAGCAATCAGCCCCAGCATTTT. Translated: CASSDVYSNQPQHF.

J is TRBJ1-2 and V is TRBV2, with a weak D call TRBD1 (5 bases). The ends were cut back, 4 bases at V and 4 bases at J, with 10 bases in the middle. The germline CDR1 and CDR2 sequences are SNHLY and FYNNEI. This CDR3 spans 13 amino acids. CDR3 region: CASSAAGPYGYTF. The CDR3 DNA follows: TGTGCCAGCAGTGCGGCAGGGCCCTATGGCTACACCTTC.

The J gene is TRBJ2-5, the V gene TRBV15; 10 bases are shared with TRBD2. CDR1 LNHNV and CDR2 YYDKDF come from the germline V gene (reference sequence). After removal of 0 bases from V and 3 bases from J, the junction contained 19 bases not matched to a gene. The CDR3 is made up of 21 amino acids. The DNA for the CDR3 is TGTGCCACCAGCAGAGATCGGGCTAGCGGGAGAAAGTTTATGAGGGAAGAGACCCAGTACTTC. Translated: CATSRDRASGRKFMREETQYF.

The sample holds a few counts of this clone. The CDR3 is CATSLSVDQPQHF. CDR3 DNA: TGTGCGACCAGTTTATCGGTTGATCAGCCCCAGCATTTT. J is TRBJ1-5 and V is TRBV7-2; D gene unclear. The CDR3 covers 13 residues. Germline V gives CDR1 SGHTA, CDR2 FQGNSA.

The chain uses TRBV30 and TRBJ2-2, with 7 bases that match TRBD1. V gave up 3 bases and J gave up 2 bases; unmatched junction bases: 3. The CDR3 consists of 14 residues. Germline V gene lookup returns CDR1 GTSNPN and CDR2 SVGIG (reference sequence). CDR3 coding DNA: TGTGCCTGGAGACACAGGGGTAACACCGGGGAGCTGTTTTTT. Its protein product is CAWRHRGNTGELFF. Looking up the rest from reference TRBV30 and TRBJ2-2 gives the full variable domain: SQTIHQWPATLVQPVGSPLSLECTVEGTSNPNLYWYRQAAGRGLQLLFYSVGIGQISSEVPQNLSASRPQDRQFILSSKKLLLSDSGFYLCAWRHRGNTGELFFGEGSRLTVL.

This clone has a handful of counts. The chain carries TRBV2 and TRBJ2-5; the D gene is possibly TRBD2 (5 bases). The V gene lost 7 bases and the J gene lost 5 bases, with 14 bases spanning the gap. The CDR3 is 13 residues long. CDR1 and CDR2 from the germline V gene are SNHLY and FYNNEI. The CDR3 bases are TGTGCCAGCAAAGTGGGAGTTCGTGAGACCCAGTACTTC. This encodes CASKVGVRETQYF.

The chain uses TRBV15 and TRBJ2-2; unclear D gene. The length of the CDR3 is 12 residues. The V gene's germline CDR1 is LNHNV and CDR2 YYDKDF (reference sequence). V dropped 0 bases and J dropped 7 bases, with 3 bases sitting between them. CDR3 nucleotides: TGTGCCACCAGCAGAGACTTCGGGGAGCTGTTTTTT. Residues: CATSRDFGELFF. Supplemented by reference TRBV15 and TRBJ2-2, the full variable domain reads DAMVIQNPRYQVTQFGKPVTLSCSQTLNHNVMYWYQQKSSQAPKLLFHYYDKDFNNEADTPDNFQSRRPNTSFCFLDIRSPGLGDTAMYLCATSRDFGELFFGEGSRLTVL.

In its sample, this clone was seen once. The chain employs TRBV5-8 and TRBJ1-1, with D possibly being TRBD1 (5 bases). Trimming cost V 4 bases and J 2 bases, with 18 bases left between them. The CDR3 sequence is 16 residues long. Germline assignment: CDR1 SGHTS and CDR2 YDEGEE. CDR3 in amino acids: CASSPGLRGPNTEAFF. DNA for the CDR3: TGTGCCAGCAGCCCGGGCCTTAGGGGCCCTAACACTGAAGCTTTCTTT.

The chain is built from TRBV6-5 and TRBJ2-5, with 10 bases that match TRBD1. The length of the CDR3 is 15 residues. Unmatched junction bases numbered 9, after V lost 6 bases and J lost 5 bases. Looked up from germline, CDR1 is MNHEY and CDR2 is SVGAGI. The CDR3 DNA reads as TGTGCCAGCAGGGAGGGACAGGGGAGAATCGAGACCCAGTACTTC. Translating gives CASREGQGRIETQYF.

This clone was observed a handful of times. The chain joins TRBV9 to TRBJ1-1; D is unclear. The germline gives CDR1 SGDLS, CDR2 YYNGEE. There are 16 residues in the CDR3. The V end was cut by 2 bases, the J end by 2 bases, with 16 bases between. For the CDR3, the DNA is TGTGCCAGCAGCGTGGACGAGGGCGCGGGTAACACTGAAGCTTTCTTT. It translates to CASSVDEGAGNTEAFF. Drawing the rest from reference TRBV9 and TRBJ1-1, the complete variable domain is DSGVTQTPKHLITATGQRVTLRCSPRSGDLSVYWYQQSLDQGLQFLIQYYNGEERAKGNILERFSAQQFPDLHSELNLSSLELGDSALYFCASSVDEGAGNTEAFFGQGTRLTVV.

V usage is TRBV3-1 (or the pseudogene TRBV3-2) and J usage is TRBJ1-4; tentatively, D is TRBD1 (6 bases). Germline V lookup: CDR1 LGHDT, CDR2 YNNKEL (reference sequence). This CDR3 has 13 amino acids. V was shortened by 6 bases and J by 6 bases, with 11 bases between the two germline ends. The DNA for the CDR3 is TGTGCCAGCAGAGGACAGAACGATGAAAAACTGTTTTTT. The encoded protein is CASRGQNDEKLFF.

As regards this clone: One end of the junction does not line up with germline, which may come from a read error. The chain combines TRBV4-2 with TRBJ1-1; 7 nucleotides line up with TRBD1. From germline, CDR1 is LGHNA and CDR2 YNFKEQ. The CDR3 is 15 residues long. Here the CDR3 DNA reads TGTGCCAGCAGCCACGAGACAGGGCTCGTGTCTGACGCTTTCTTT. It translates to CASSHETGLVSDAFF.

The rearrangement links TRBV28 to TRBJ1-2, with 11 bases identical to TRBD1. The V and J ends lost 8 bases and 5 bases, in that order; junction bases with no gene match: 10. The germline V gene has CDR1 MDHEN and CDR2 SYDVKM. The CDR3 consists of 15 residues. CDR3 bases: TGTGCCAGCCGGGACAGGGGGGATCGAAAGTATGGCTACACCTTC. Amino acids: CASRDRGDRKYGYTF.

The V gene is TRBV19, the J gene TRBJ2-7, with 8 positions matching TRBD2. This CDR3 contains 16 residues. Germline CDR1 and CDR2: LNHDA and SQIVND (reference sequence). The J segment lost 5 bases and the V segment lost 5 bases, leaving 14 bases of the junction unmatched. The CDR3 reads CASSPRGSGSTNEQYF. The CDR3 nucleotides read TGTGCCAGTAGTCCTAGGGGAAGCGGGAGTACCAACGAGCAGTACTTC. Together with reference TRBV19 and TRBJ2-7, the CDR3 gives the full variable domain: DGGITQSPKYLFRKEGQNVTLSCEQNLNHDAMYWYRQDPGQGLRLIYYSQIVNDFQKGDIAEGYSVSREKKESFPLTVTSAQKNPTAFYLCASSPRGSGSTNEQYFGPGTRLTVT.

This clone has only one observation. This chain links TRBV6-6 with TRBJ1-1; D is ambiguous. The CDR3 sequence is 14 residues long. Trimming removed 4 bases at V and 6 bases at J, with 15 bases between. Germline CDR1 reads MNHNY; CDR2 reads SVGAGI (reference sequence). The CDR3 is CASSLGSAVPEAFF. CDR3 bases: TGTGCCAGCAGTTTAGGAAGCGCGGTCCCTGAAGCTTTCTTT.

This clone was seen only a few times. CDR3 residues: CASSLSIPGEIGNTIYF. The CDR3 region has the DNA TGCGCCAGCAGCTTGAGTATTCCGGGAGAGATTGGAAACACCATATATTTT. The J gene is TRBJ1-3, the V gene TRBV5-1; no clear D gene. Germline lookup yields CDR1 SGHRS and CDR2 YFSETQ. Trimming removed 1 base from V and 3 bases from J, with 17 bases in between. This CDR3 comprises 17 residues.

The gene calls are TRBV27 and TRBJ2-1; 13 nucleotides match TRBD2. The V gene's germline CDR1 is MNHEY and CDR2 SMNVEV (reference sequence). This CDR3 region has 17 residues. Germline trimming cut 6 bases from V and 8 bases from J; bases unmatched to any gene: 13. The CDR3: CASRETGTSGMYDEQFF. The CDR3 DNA sequence: TGTGCCAGCAGGGAAACCGGGACTAGCGGGATGTACGATGAGCAGTTCTTC.

V is TRBV5-1 and J is TRBJ2-1; TRBD2 agrees at 12 bases. Germline assignment: CDR1 SGHRS and CDR2 YFSETQ. After removal of 4 bases from V and 3 bases from J, the junction contained 8 bases not matched to a gene. The CDR3 has 17 residues. Here the CDR3 DNA reads TGCGCCAGCAGCCCGAGGACTAGCGGGATCCTCTACAATGAGCAGTTCTTC. Amino acids: CASSPRTSGILYNEQFF.

V gene TRBV4-3 combines with J gene TRBJ2-2; TRBD2 is a possible D gene (6 bases). This CDR3 region has 17 residues. The germline V gene encodes CDR1 LGHNA and CDR2 YSLEER. V was shortened by 0 bases and J by 5 bases, with 16 bases between the two germline ends. The CDR3 sequence: CASSQESPSVRTGELFF. CDR3 DNA sequence: TGCGCCAGCAGCCAAGAATCCCCTAGCGTTAGGACCGGGGAGCTGTTTTTT.

The chain carries TRBV11-2 and TRBJ1-1; 8 nucleotides align to TRBD1. In germline, CDR1 is SGHAT, CDR2 FQNNGV. This CDR3 contains 16 residues. The V and J ends lost 1 base and 5 bases, in that order; junction bases with no gene match: 9. This CDR3 is CASSLVEATGDTEAFF. The DNA for the CDR3 is TGTGCCAGCAGCTTAGTAGAGGCGACAGGGGATACTGAAGCTTTCTTT. The full variable domain, in which reference TRBV11-2 and TRBJ1-1 provide the parts outside the CDR3, is EAGVAQSPRYKIIEKRQSVAFWCNPISGHATLYWYQQILGQGPKLLIQFQNNGVVDDSQLPKDRFSAERLKGVDSTLKIQPAKLEDSAVYLCASSLVEATGDTEAFFGQGTRLTVV.

The J gene is TRBJ1-2, the V gene TRBV7-9; D not resolved. The CDR3 is 12 residues long. Germline CDR1 is SEHNR and CDR2 is FQNEAQ (reference sequence). Trimming removed 2 bases from V and 5 bases from J, with 6 bases in between. The CDR3 region is CASSLQAYGYTF. CDR3 in DNA: TGTGCCAGCAGCTTACAGGCATATGGCTACACCTTC.